The T cell receptor beta chain described here comes from a study of cytotoxic CD8 clonotypes in ibrutinib-treated CLL. The CDR3 is 14 residues long. Per the germline V gene, CDR1 is MNHEY and CDR2 is SVGAGI. Trimming cost V 6 bases and J 1 base, with 9 bases left between them. This table comes from immunoSEQ multiplex PCR, and its TCRdb copy is limited to in-frame clones, with some not included. The table lists approximately 130,000 clones, approximately 80% of them singletons. This chain joins TRBV6-5 and TRBJ2-2; D is unresolved. This clonotype was sampled from a human donor with chronic lymphocytic leukemia. Here the sequenced sample was PBMCs, taken after 24 months of ibrutinib treatment. The CDR3 DNA reads as TGTGCCAGCAGACTTGACGAGAACACCGGGGAGCTGTTTTTT. This encodes CASRLDENTGELFF.